These 23 T cell receptor beta chains were all obtained from the same sample, sequenced in a study of vaccination and CD4 T cells after COVID-19. No antigen has been identified for these receptors. Cultured CD4+ T cell DNA underwent sequencing with the Oncomine TCR Beta short-read assay. One entry per CDR3 protein, called by TCRdb with MiXCR from the PCR reads. The repertoire consists of around 20,000 distinct CDR3 sequences, with more than 40% occurring once and the leading ten covering around 6.5%. The treatment here: roughly 10-day PBMC culture with coronavirus spike peptide pools or control peptides (ViraFEST assay). The sample in question was CD4+ T cells from blood, cultured in vitro, obtained before SARS-CoV-2 vaccination. The receptors derive from a human donor who had recovered from COVID-19.

This clonotype appeared once. The V call is TRBV6-5, the J call TRBJ1-1; D possibly corresponds to TRBD1 (5 bases). CDR3 length: 16 amino acids. Germline loops: CDR1 MNHEY, CDR2 SVGAGI. Trimming took off 2 bases at V and 0 bases at J, with 13 bases between the two ends. The CDR3 loop is CASSYRGTNLNTEAFF. CDR3 DNA: TGTGCCAGCAGTTACAGAGGGACCAATTTGAACACTGAAGCTTTCTTT.

This clonotype was seen more than once but under ten times. V gene TRBV7-2 combines with J gene TRBJ2-2; the D is unclear. From germline, CDR1 is SGHTA and CDR2 FQGNSA. The CDR3 runs to 13 residues. V lost 4 bases to trimming and J lost 6 bases, with 9 bases between them. The CDR3 bases are TGTGCCAGCAGCTCCAACCGGCCCGGGGAGCTGTTTTTT. Protein: CASSSNRPGELFF.

A few counts support this clonotype. The gene calls are TRBV4-2 and TRBJ1-2; TRBD1 aligns across 10 bases. The V and J ends lost 8 bases and 7 bases, in that order; junction bases with no gene match: 10. Germline CDR1 is LGHNA and CDR2 is YNFKEQ. This CDR3 is built from 14 residues. This CDR3 reads CASGSTGGGFGYTF. CDR3 DNA: TGTGCCAGCGGATCGACAGGGGGCGGGTTTGGCTACACCTTC.

This clonotype has only a few counts. V usage is TRBV28 and J usage is TRBJ1-2; D gene unclear. The germline CDR1 and CDR2 sequences are MDHEN and SYDVKM. The CDR3 contains 13 residues. V lost 4 bases and J lost 8, with 14 bases in between. The CDR3 DNA is TGTGCCAGCAGTTCGGACGGGATATGGGGCTACACCTTC. This codes for CASSSDGIWGYTF.

There are a few counts of this clonotype. The rearrangement joins TRBV20-1 to TRBJ2-3; D possibly corresponds to TRBD1 (6 bases). V was shortened by 5 bases and J by 2 bases, with 14 bases between the two germline ends. The length of the CDR3 is 14 residues. Germline CDR1 reads DFQATT; CDR2 reads SNEGSKA (reference sequence). CDR3 sequence (DNA): TGCAGTGCTGGTGGGACATTAGCCACAGATACGCAGTATTTT. Its protein product is CSAGGTLATDTQYF.

This clonotype was seen only a few times. The gene calls are TRBV6-1 and TRBJ1-2; no reliable D call. From germline, CDR1 is MNHNS and CDR2 SASEGT. Trimming shortened V by 7 bases and J by 4 bases, and 16 bases separated the two germline ends. The CDR3 has 14 amino acids. CDR3 sequence: CASKDYREGYGYTF. The CDR3 DNA sequence: TGTGCCAGCAAGGATTATAGAGAGGGCTATGGCTACACCTTC.

The J gene is TRBJ2-5, the V gene TRBV5-1, with D possibly being TRBD1 (6 bases). Germline V gene lookup returns CDR1 SGHRS and CDR2 YFSETQ. The V and J ends lost 5 bases and 5 bases respectively, with 10 bases between them. The CDR3 runs 12 residues. CDR3 sequence (DNA): TGCGCCAGCAGTCATAGGGGGGAGACCCAGTACTTC. Translating it yields CASSHRGETQYF.

CDR3 nucleotide sequence: TGTGCCAGCAGCTTGAGGGTGGCGGGGTCTAGCTCCAATGAGCAGTTCTTC. This translates into CASSLRVAGSSSNEQFF. The chain links TRBV5-4 to TRBJ2-1; tentative D call: TRBD2 (6 bases). The CDR3 is made up of 17 amino acids. Germline CDR1 is SGHNT and CDR2 is YYREEE (reference sequence). Trimming left V 1 base short and J 6 bases short, with 20 bases between.

The J gene is TRBJ1-1, the V gene TRBV5-1; 8 bases match TRBD1. V dropped 2 bases and J dropped 1; count of bases not matched to a gene: 10. CDR3 length: 17 amino acids. Germline lookup yields CDR1 SGHRS and CDR2 YFSETQ. DNA of the CDR3: TGCGCCAGCAGCTTCCGTGGCGGGACAGGACAGAACACTGAAGCTTTCTTT. As protein: CASSFRGGTGQNTEAFF.

The genes are TRBV20-1 and TRBJ2-3; the match to TRBD1 covers 11 bases. The germline V gene encodes CDR1 DFQATT and CDR2 SNEGSKA (reference sequence). The trim removed 5 bases at V and 4 bases at J, leaving 5 bases unmatched. The CDR3 sequence is 14 residues long. In DNA, the CDR3 is TGCAGTGCTGACCGGGACAGGGGGGCAGATACGCAGTATTTT. The encoded protein is CSADRDRGADTQYF.

V gene TRBV27 combines with J gene TRBJ2-5, with no clear D. Trimming removed 5 bases from V and 0 bases from J, with 10 bases in between. This CDR3 comprises 14 residues. In germline, CDR1 is MNHEY, CDR2 SMNVEV (reference sequence). As DNA, the CDR3 is TGTGCCAGCAGTCCCCGCTCGTACCAAGAGACCCAGTACTTC. Its protein is CASSPRSYQETQYF.

The chain is built from TRBV10-2 and TRBJ1-2; 8 bases line up with TRBD1. Trimming took 3 bases from V and 7 from J; bases not matched to a gene: 7. Germline-derived CDR1 and CDR2 are WSHSY and SAAADI. This CDR3 comprises 14 residues. CDR3 sequence (DNA): TGCGCCAGCAGTGATTCGACAGGGGCGTCTGGCTACACCTTC. It is translated as CASSDSTGASGYTF.

The CDR3 region has the DNA TGTGCCAGCAGTTTAGCGCTGATCGAGCAGTACTTC. Translated: CASSLALIEQYF. The gene calls are TRBV12-3 or TRBV12-4 and TRBJ2-7; D is unclear. The CDR3 length is 12 residues. Trimming took 0 bases from V and 6 from J, leaving 6 bases between them.

The rearrangement uses TRBV21-1 and TRBJ2-3; TRBD1, the table's D call, lacks a check against the DNA. TRBV21-1 is reported as a pseudogene. This CDR3 contains 16 residues. DNA of the CDR3: TGTGCCAGCAGACCCAACAGGGGGAACCGTACAGATACGCAGTATTTT. Translation: CASRPNRGNRTDTQYF.

A few counts support this clonotype. This chain links TRBV7-8 with TRBJ2-5, with TRBD2 matching 10 bases. V was pared by 0 bases and J by 2 bases, with 12 bases of the junction left unmatched. Germline lookup yields CDR1 SGHVS and CDR2 FQNEAQ. The CDR3 contains 19 residues. The CDR3 DNA is TGTGCCAGCAGCTTAGCATTATTACAGCGGGAGGGGATACAAGAGACCCAGTACTTC. The encoded protein is CASSLALLQREGIQETQYF.

V usage is TRBV18 and J usage is TRBJ1-1, with unresolved D. Germline loops: CDR1 KGHSH, CDR2 LQKENI. The CDR3 totals 15 residues. Trimming took off 0 bases at V and 5 bases at J, with 13 bases between the two ends. DNA of the CDR3: TGTGCCAGCTCACCACCTGTGGGCGGTTGGACTGAAGCTTTCTTT. Translated: CASSPPVGGWTEAFF.

This clonotype was seen only once. V gene TRBV7-3 combines with J gene TRBJ2-5; no clear D gene. The CDR3 runs to 13 residues. Germline V lookup: CDR1 SGHTA, CDR2 FQGTGA. Between the trimmed V and J ends, which lost 2 bases and 1 base, there was a span of 5 bases. The CDR3 here is CASSLVGQETQYF. The CDR3 DNA reads TGTGCCAGCAGCTTAGTTGGCCAAGAGACCCAGTACTTC. The full variable domain, rest sourced from reference TRBV7-3 and TRBJ2-5, is GAGVSQTPSNKVTEKGKYVELRCDPISGHTALYWYRQSLGQGPEFLIYFQGTGAADDSGLPNDRFFAVRPEGSVSTLKIQRTERGDSAVYLCASSLVGQETQYFGPGTRLLVL.

V is TRBV28 and J is TRBJ2-2; TRBD1 might be the D (5 bases). V was shortened by 5 bases and J by 0 bases, with 13 bases between the two germline ends. CDR3 size: 16 residues. Germline-derived CDR1 and CDR2 are MDHEN and SYDVKM. CDR3 sequence (DNA): TGTGCCAGCAGTCCCCAGGGATCCGCGAACACCGGGGAGCTGTTTTTT. Protein sequence: CASSPQGSANTGELFF.

The rearrangement links TRBV19 to TRBJ1-5; TRBD1 aligns across 7 bases. CDR3 size: 15 residues. Germline trimming cut 6 bases from V and 0 bases from J; bases unmatched to any gene: 5. Germline CDR1 and CDR2: LNHDA and SQIVND (reference sequence). CDR3 DNA: TGTGCCAGTAGCTACAGGGGTGCTAGCAATCAGCCCCAGCATTTT. As protein: CASSYRGASNQPQHF.

There are a few counts of this clonotype. For the CDR3, the DNA is TGTGCCAGCAGCTTAGAGGGTGGCACTGAAGCTTTCTTT. Translating gives CASSLEGGTEAFF. The chain carries TRBV7-9 and TRBJ1-1, with unresolved D. V was pared by 1 base and J by 4 bases, with 7 bases between. The CDR3 loop spans 13 amino acids. Germline V gene sequence: CDR1 SEHNR, CDR2 FQNEAQ (reference sequence).

The chain has TRBV7-8 and TRBJ1-1; D gene uncertain. The CDR3 consists of 15 residues. Trimming removed 0 bases from V and 0 bases from J, with 8 bases in between. The germline CDR1 and CDR2 sequences are SGHVS and FQNEAQ. Here the CDR3 DNA reads TGTGCCAGCAGCTTAGCTGGCAGCATGAACACTGAAGCTTTCTTT. Translating it yields CASSLAGSMNTEAFF.

The V gene is TRBV7-6, the J gene TRBJ2-6, with unresolved D. The CDR3 is made up of 14 amino acids. V shed 5 bases and J shed 5 bases, with 10 bases lying between them. Germline V gene sequence: CDR1 SGHVS, CDR2 FNYEAQ. The CDR3 DNA sequence: TGTGCCAGCAGCCCTTTAACTAGGGCCAACGTCCTGACTTTC. This encodes CASSPLTRANVLTF.

A few counts support this clonotype. The chain joins TRBV6-4 to TRBJ2-7; the D call may be TRBD1 or TRBD2 (6 bases each). The length of the CDR3 is 13 residues. Germline V gene data show CDR1 as MRHNA and CDR2 as SNTAGT. The ends were cut back, 11 bases at V and 7 bases at J, with 21 bases in the middle. The CDR3 is CAGGRDGEKEQYF. For the CDR3, the DNA is TGTGCCGGGGGGCGGGACGGAGAAAAGGAGCAGTACTTC.